The clone carrying this TCR beta chain was observed a handful of times. The sample originates from a study of blood T cell repertoires in COVID-19. Study in general: The samples span acute and convalescent COVID-19 from the United States, Italy and Spain. T cells, B-cell-depleted T cells, or PBMCs supplied cDNA or gDNA.

Germline lookup yields CDR1 SNHLY and CDR2 FYNNEI. Unmatched junction bases numbered 3, after V lost 4 bases and J lost 4 bases. The CDR3 runs to 14 residues. Per the study methods: By means of reference gene primer amplification, nucleated cell counts were estimated. The table came from immunoSEQ multiplex PCR; TCRdb's copy has only in-frame clones and leaves some out. V, J and clone size derive from that table, while D and trimming were established from the DNA sequence. This sample yields around 110,000 clones, of which around 80% are seen a single time; more than 13% belongs to the top ten. Sequencing was carried out using peripheral blood. The clonotype was recovered from a woman between 55 and 75 years old with acute or convalescent COVID-19. This chain links TRBV2 with TRBJ1-5; 8 bases match TRBD1. The CDR3 bases are TGTGCCAGCAGTGCAGGGGGCGAGAATCAGCCCCAGCATTTT. Protein product: CASSAGGENQPQHF.